The present T cell receptor (beta chain) was sequenced within a study of T cells after posttransplantation cyclophosphamide. Cells defined as naive were viable CD3+CD4+ or CD3+CD8+ and CCR7+CD45RA+CD45RO-CD95-CD27+CD28+. Method: immunoSEQ multiplex PCR; TCRdb's copy keeps in-frame clones and lacks some. The sample has about 31,000 clones, 91% seen once. Per germline, CDR1 SGHRS and CDR2 YFSETQ. The CDR3 sequence is 15 residues long. V lost 7 bases to trimming and J lost 2 bases; unmatched junction nucleotides: 6. V is TRBV5-1 and J is TRBJ2-1; 10 bases agree with TRBD2. Sequenced input: naive CD4+ T cells sorted from blood. The TCR sequence derives from a young man in good health and a related stem cell transplant donor. The CDR3 sequence: CASRERGGTYNEQFF. The DNA for the CDR3 is TGCGCCAGCCGGGAGCGGGGGGGCACCTACAATGAGCAGTTCTTC.